Given below is one T cell receptor beta chain in context. The specificity of this receptor is unknown. Base qualities are not at hand, and no much larger clone is one base apart. Genomic DNA was isolated and then used for TCRbeta deep sequencing. TCRbeta CDR3 sequencing and initial data processing were performed as a commercial service with the immunoSEQ assay. Under the source paper's analysis protocol: Reads were demultiplexed, adapter and primer sequences removed, similar clones merged by frequency-ratio clustering, and V, D, J genes annotated with IMGT. TCRdb limited this immuneACCESS table to in-frame rearrangements with V and J called. A share of clones is missing; checked studies link under half to unresolved V genes, and the rest is unexplained. That table is the source of V, J and clone size, and D and trimming were worked out from the DNA. In this sample the table shows 12,000 to 15,000 clones, approximately 80% of which occur a single time. The ten largest clones add up to roughly 30% of the sample.

For sorting, staining was performed with anti-CD3, anti-CD4, anti-CD8 and a Vbeta20 antibody from the IOTest Beta Mark kit on a FACSAria III, and a purity above 98% was achieved. Peripheral blood was drawn into sodium heparin tubes, and mononuclear cells were separated by Ficoll-Paque PLUS density gradient centrifugation. Before TCRbeta deep sequencing, the CD4+ Vbeta20+, CD4+ Vbeta20-, and CD8+ T cell fractions were FACS-sorted. Measured from the cysteine to the phenylalanine, the CDR3 is 16 residues long. The entry retains the CDR3 DNA only, 48 bases that are in frame from base 1. Reading the germline V gene gives CDR1 MDHEN and CDR2 SYDVKM. V and J lose 3 bases and 0 bases, and a span of 14 bases separates them. The entry originates in a study of somatic mutations in T cells in chronic GVHD (dated by TCRdb to the early 2020s).

The sequence links TRBV28 to TRBJ1-2; the D gene identity is not certain. This TCR was sampled from a male patient aged 45 to 59 with chronic graft-versus-host disease. In transplant recipients, some T cells may be of donor rather than host origin. Sample: Vbeta20-negative CD4+ T cells from blood. What the cell subset or site label conveys for this sample: CD4+ T cells sorted as TCR Vbeta20 negative by flow cytometry. CDR3 reads: CASSFATRIANYGYTF. In nucleotide form, the sequence is TGTGCCAGCAGTTTCGCAACTAGGATAGCTAACTATGGCTACACCTTC.